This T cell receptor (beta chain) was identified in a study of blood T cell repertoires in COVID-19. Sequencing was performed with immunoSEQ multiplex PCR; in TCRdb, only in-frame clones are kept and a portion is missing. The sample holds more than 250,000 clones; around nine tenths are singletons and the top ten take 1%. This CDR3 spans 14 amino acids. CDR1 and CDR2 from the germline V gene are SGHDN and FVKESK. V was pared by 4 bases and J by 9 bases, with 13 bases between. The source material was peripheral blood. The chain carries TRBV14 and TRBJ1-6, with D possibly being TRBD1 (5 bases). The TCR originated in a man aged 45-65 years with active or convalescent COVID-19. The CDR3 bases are TGTGCCAGCAGCCTCCGGGGGAGGGGTTCACCCCTCCACTTT. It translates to CASSLRGRGSPLHF.